This TCR beta chain was documented in a study of T cell responses to AZD1222 COVID-19 vaccine. Study overall: Pooling was applied to second doses at about 4 or about 12 weeks. Overall study findings and caveats: A mostly white British donor set with more females was recruited, and clonal diversity was possibly underestimated. Spike-specific TCR breadth and depth rose after two AZD1222 doses.

The method was immunoSEQ multiplex PCR; TCRdb's version includes in-frame clones alone and lacks a portion of them. Here the sample spans roughly 150,000 clones, about 90% being singletons. Germline loops: CDR1 MGHDK, CDR2 SYGVNS. This CDR3 is 16 amino acids long. With 2 bases clipped from V and 4 bases from J, the junction kept 4 bases outside the gene matches. This clone was recorded only once. Its specificity is unknown. Sequences were derived from peripheral blood, sampled on day 0 of AZD1222 vaccination. This rearrangement joins TRBV25-1 to TRBJ2-1; 11 bases match TRBD2. This receptor was taken from an adult in good health. Here the CDR3 DNA reads TGTGCCAGCAGTGAAACTAGCGGGAGTTGGTACAATGAGCAGTTCTTC. This gives the protein CASSETSGSWYNEQFF.